This T cell receptor beta chain was identified in a study of T cell changes during pregnancy in multiple sclerosis. Repertoires were generated with immunoSEQ multiplex PCR, while TCRdb's copy carries only in-frame clones and drops some. The sample has over 50,000 clones, about nine tenths seen once. Sequenced material: peripheral blood, taken in the first trimester of pregnancy. The source of this sequence is a female donor in good health, enrolled as a control in a pregnancy study.

CDR3 bases: TGCGCCAGCAGCTGGAGCGGGAGAGGGACAGATACGCAGTATTTT. Its translation: CASSWSGRGTDTQYF. The genes are TRBV5-1 and TRBJ2-3, with TRBD2 matching over 8 bases. This CDR3 comprises 15 residues. V shed 3 bases and J 3 bases; nucleotides not matched to a gene: 6. Germline V gene lookup returns CDR1 SGHRS and CDR2 YFSETQ.